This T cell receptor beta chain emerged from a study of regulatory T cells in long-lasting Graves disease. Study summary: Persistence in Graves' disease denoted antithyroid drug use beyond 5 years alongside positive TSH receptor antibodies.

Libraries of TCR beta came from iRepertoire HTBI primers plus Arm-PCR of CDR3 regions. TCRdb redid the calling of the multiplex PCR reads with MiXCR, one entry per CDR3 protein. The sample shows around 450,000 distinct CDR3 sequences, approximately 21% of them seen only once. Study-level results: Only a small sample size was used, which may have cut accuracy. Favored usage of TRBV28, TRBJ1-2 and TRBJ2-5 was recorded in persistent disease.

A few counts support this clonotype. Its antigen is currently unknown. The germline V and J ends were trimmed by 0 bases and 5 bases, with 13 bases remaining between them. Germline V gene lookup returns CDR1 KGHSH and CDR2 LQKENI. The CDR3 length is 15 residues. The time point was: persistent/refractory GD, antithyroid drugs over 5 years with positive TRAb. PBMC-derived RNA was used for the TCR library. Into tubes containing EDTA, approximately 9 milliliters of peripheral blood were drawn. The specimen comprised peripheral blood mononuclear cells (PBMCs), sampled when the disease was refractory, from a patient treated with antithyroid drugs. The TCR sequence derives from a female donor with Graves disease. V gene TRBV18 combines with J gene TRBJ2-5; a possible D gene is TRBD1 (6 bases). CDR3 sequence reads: CASSPPTGSRETQYF. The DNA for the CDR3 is TGTGCCAGCTCACCACCCACAGGGTCTAGGGAGACCCAGTACTTC.